Following are 28 T cell receptor beta chains from one sample sequenced in a study of T-cell memory formation after mild COVID-19. TCRdb analysed the 5' RACE reads with MiXCR anew, one entry per CDR3 protein. In the table there are 350,000 to 500,000 distinct CDR3 sequences, roughly a quarter of which are singletons. The sample consisted of PBMCs or a T cell subset sorted from them (not recorded which). All receptors derive from an adult woman who had mild COVID-19 (a few samples of this study predate the infection). Cell type and time point are not known.

The chain links TRBV27 to TRBJ2-2; no clear D gene. Germline assignment: CDR1 MNHEY and CDR2 SMNVEV (reference sequence). This CDR3 has 13 residues. V was trimmed by 0 bases and J by 8 bases, leaving 7 bases between them. The CDR3 DNA follows: TGTGCCAGCAGTTTATCGATAGTGGGGGAGCTGTTTTTT. This translates into CASSLSIVGELFF.

The V call is TRBV7-9, the J call TRBJ2-5; D remains unclear. The CDR3 is 13 residues long. The germline V gene encodes CDR1 SEHNR and CDR2 FQNEAQ (reference sequence). Trimming pared 5 bases from V and 4 bases from J, leaving 11 bases between. The CDR3 DNA sequence: TGTGCCAGCAGCCCCGGTTTACCAGAGACCCAGTACTTC. Its translation is CASSPGLPETQYF.

The chain has TRBV24-1 and TRBJ2-1; TRBD1 matches 7 bases. This CDR3 is 16 amino acids long. The germline V gene encodes CDR1 KGHDR and CDR2 SFDVKD. J was trimmed by 5 bases and V by 3 bases; bases with no gene match: 9. CDR3 in DNA: TGTGCCACCAGTGATCCGACCGGGACAGTCCACAATGAGCAGTTCTTC. As protein: CATSDPTGTVHNEQFF.

This clonotype turned up a few times. The genes are TRBV6-5 and TRBJ2-3; D call uncertain. CDR3 size: 13 residues. V was clipped by 2 bases and J by 1 base, with 4 bases between them. Germline V gives CDR1 MNHEY, CDR2 SVGAGI. CDR3 nucleotides: TGTGCCAGCAGTTACACAGGCACAGATACGCAGTATTTT. It translates to CASSYTGTDTQYF.

The rearrangement uses TRBV20-1 and TRBJ2-7, with TRBD1 identical over 7 bases. The CDR3 contains 14 residues. The V and J ends lost 5 bases and 3 bases, in that order; junction bases with no gene match: 10. Germline CDR1 DFQATT, CDR2 SNEGSKA (reference sequence). The CDR3 reads CSAFLRDRGYEQYF. CDR3 in DNA: TGCAGTGCTTTCCTCCGGGACAGAGGCTACGAGCAGTACTTC.

V and J are TRBV12-3 or TRBV12-4 and TRBJ2-7; no clear D. V lost 6 bases and J 12 bases, leaving 18 bases between the germline ends. This CDR3 has 12 amino acids. CDR3 protein: CASSNLVGNWYF. The CDR3 DNA is TGTGCCAGCAGCAACCTGGTAGGGAACTGGTACTTC.

A single count supports this clonotype. The V call is TRBV20-1, the J call TRBJ1-2, with TRBD1 matching over 8 bases. The germline V gene has CDR1 DFQATT and CDR2 SNEGSKA (reference sequence). The CDR3 sequence is 15 residues long. J was trimmed by 1 base and V by 0 bases; bases with no gene match: 4. The CDR3 DNA follows: TGCAGTGCTAGAGATTTGACAGGGGTTAACTATGGCTACACCTTC. It codes for CSARDLTGVNYGYTF.

The rearrangement uses TRBV5-6 and TRBJ2-5; a weak D match, TRBD1 (5 bases). CDR3 length equals 15 residues. Trimming stripped 4 bases from V and 4 bases from J, with 17 bases between. The V gene's germline CDR1 is SGHDT and CDR2 YYEEEE. The CDR3, as DNA: TGTGCCAGCAGCGAGGACACCGAGTTTGGAGAGACCCAGTACTTC. Translated: CASSEDTEFGETQYF.

This clonotype was seen a handful of times. The DNA for the CDR3 is TGTGCCAGCAGTCCACGGGACTCAGGGAACAATGAGCAGTTCTTC. This encodes CASSPRDSGNNEQFF. The chain is built from TRBV6-5 and TRBJ2-1, with D perhaps matching TRBD2 (6 bases). Trimming took off 5 bases at V and 5 bases at J, with 16 bases between the two ends. The CDR3 consists of 15 residues. CDR1 is MNHEY and CDR2 is SVGAGI in the germline V gene.

This clonotype was observed a few times. This sequence joins TRBV24-1 and TRBJ2-7, with 9 bases lining up with TRBD1. This CDR3 contains 16 residues. Germline trimming cut 4 bases from V and 3 bases from J; bases unmatched to any gene: 9. The germline CDR1 and CDR2 sequences are KGHDR and SFDVKD. The CDR3 spells CATSEASGTGYYEQYF. The CDR3, as DNA: TGTGCCACCAGTGAGGCCTCGGGGACAGGGTACTACGAGCAGTACTTC.

This clonotype was observed a few times. The rearrangement joins TRBV7-6 to TRBJ2-7; 8 nucleotides line up with TRBD1. The germline CDR1 and CDR2 sequences are SGHVS and FNYEAQ. V trimming: 4 bases; J trimming: 3 bases; junction bases outside the gene matches: 2. The CDR3 runs 13 residues. DNA for the CDR3: TGTGCCAGCAGCTCGGGACAGGACTACGAGCAGTACTTC. It is translated as CASSSGQDYEQYF.

The chain is built from TRBV24-1 and TRBJ2-1, with D perhaps TRBD2 (6 bases). The CDR3 length is 15 residues. Germline V gene data show CDR1 as KGHDR and CDR2 as SFDVKD. V dropped 4 bases and J dropped 5 bases, with 14 bases sitting between them. Here the CDR3 DNA reads TGTGCCACCAGTGACCCCCGGGGGACCAACAATGAGCAGTTCTTC. Translated, it gives CATSDPRGTNNEQFF.

This clonotype turned up a few times. The rearrangement joins TRBV7-9 to TRBJ2-7, with D perhaps matching TRBD2 (5 bases). Germline V lookup: CDR1 SEHNR, CDR2 FQNEAQ (reference sequence). This CDR3 spans 15 amino acids. The V end was cut by 5 bases, the J end by 1 base, with 15 bases between. CDR3 loop: CASSHVPGISYEQYF. CDR3 DNA: TGTGCCAGCAGCCACGTTCCGGGAATTTCCTACGAGCAGTACTTC.

This clonotype has just a few counts. V is TRBV28 and J is TRBJ2-1; the D gene is possibly TRBD2 (5 bases). The CDR3 contains 17 residues. The germline CDR1 and CDR2 sequences are MDHEN and SYDVKM. Trimming cost V 4 bases and J 4 bases, with 20 bases left between them. CDR3 DNA sequence: TGTGCCAGCAGTTCCTACTCGGGGAGTATGAGTTACAATGAGCAGTTCTTC. Translated: CASSSYSGSMSYNEQFF.

The CDR3 protein is CASSPAGYQPQHF. DNA for the CDR3: TGTGCCAGCAGTCCCGCAGGGTATCAGCCCCAGCATTTT. The chain recombines TRBV6-5 with TRBJ1-5, with D perhaps matching TRBD1 (5 bases). Trimming shortened V by 5 bases and J by 5 bases, and 10 bases separated the two germline ends. Germline assignment: CDR1 MNHEY and CDR2 SVGAGI. The CDR3 consists of 13 residues.

This clonotype was counted a few times. The chain employs TRBV24-1 and TRBJ2-3, with unresolved D. The CDR3 covers 13 residues. V shed 3 bases and J shed 4 bases, with 7 bases lying between them. CDR1 is KGHDR and CDR2 is SFDVKD in the germline V gene. The DNA of the CDR3 is TGTGCCACCAGTGATGCGGCAGCAGATACGCAGTATTTT. Protein sequence: CATSDAAADTQYF.

The CDR3 DNA is TGTGCCAGCAGTTTTCGACAGCTCACCGGGGAGCTGTTTTTT. It is translated as CASSFRQLTGELFF. The chain recombines TRBV12-3 or TRBV12-4 with TRBJ2-2, with D possibly being TRBD1 (5 bases). The CDR3 contains 14 residues. V was shortened by 3 bases and J by 4 bases, with 9 bases between the two germline ends.

The CDR3 DNA sequence: TGTGCCAGCAGCTGGGGGGAGTCCAGGGTGGTTGGGGACGAGCAGTACTTC. Its translation: CASSWGESRVVGDEQYF. The genes are TRBV7-8 and TRBJ2-7; possible D gene TRBD2, 6 bases. V lost 4 bases and J 5 bases, leaving 24 bases between the germline ends. The germline CDR1 and CDR2 sequences are SGHVS and FQNEAQ. CDR3 length: 17 amino acids. Filled out from reference TRBV7-8 and TRBJ2-7, the complete variable domain reads GAGVSQSPRYKVAKRGQDVALRCDPISGHVSLFWYQQALGQGPEFLTYFQNEAQLDKSGLPSDRFFAERPEGSVSTLKIQRTQQEDSAVYLCASSWGESRVVGDEQYFGPGTRLTVT.

V is TRBV12-3 or TRBV12-4 and J is TRBJ1-1; no clear D gene. Trimming removed 6 bases at V and 4 bases at J, with 15 bases between. This CDR3 contains 14 residues. The CDR3 sequence is CASSPVLGFTEAFF. Written as DNA, the CDR3 is TGTGCCAGCAGCCCCGTACTAGGATTCACTGAAGCTTTCTTT.

This clonotype turned up a few times. This sequence joins TRBV5-5 and TRBJ2-3; D is uncertain. The CDR3 covers 16 residues. Trimming removed 4 bases at V and 0 bases at J, with 15 bases between. CDR1 is SGHKS and CDR2 is YYEKEE in the germline V gene (reference sequence). This CDR3 reads CASSPPVASSTDTQYF. DNA for the CDR3: TGTGCCAGCAGCCCCCCGGTAGCCTCTAGCACAGATACGCAGTATTTT.

The genes are TRBV12-3 or TRBV12-4 and TRBJ2-3; D may match TRBD1 or TRBD2 (5 bases each). This CDR3 contains 12 residues. V gave up 3 bases and J gave up 13 bases, with 14 bases separating them. The CDR3, as DNA: TGTGCCAGCAGTTTTGATGTGGGGGAAGAGTATTTT. Amino acids: CASSFDVGEEYF.

This rearrangement joins TRBV7-8 to TRBJ2-7, with D tentatively TRBD2 (6 bases). V lost 4 bases, J lost 6 bases, and 10 bases lay in between. Looked up from germline, CDR1 is SGHVS and CDR2 is FQNEAQ. There are 12 residues in the CDR3. In DNA, the CDR3 is TGTGCCAGCAGCTCCCGTAGCGGCGAGCAGTACTTC. Translation gives CASSSRSGEQYF.

The chain has TRBV5-1 and TRBJ1-5, with 9 bases fitting TRBD1. The CDR3 loop spans 16 amino acids. V was clipped by 0 bases and J by 6 bases; unmatched bases: 7. Germline V gene sequence: CDR1 SGHRS, CDR2 YFSETQ. The CDR3 bases are TGCGCCAGCAGCTTGGCCGGGACAGGGCGAGGTCAGCCCCAGCATTTT. The encoded protein is CASSLAGTGRGQPQHF.

The V and J genes are TRBV7-9 and TRBJ1-4; D unclear. Germline CDR1 is SEHNR and CDR2 is FQNEAQ (reference sequence). The V end lost 1 base, the J end lost 0 bases, and 15 bases lay between the germline ends. This CDR3 comprises 18 residues. CDR3 protein: CASSLGSRQFATNEKLFF. For the CDR3, the DNA is TGTGCCAGCAGCTTAGGATCGAGGCAGTTTGCAACTAATGAAAAACTGTTTTTT.

This clonotype showed up just a few times. The chain couples TRBV6-2 or TRBV6-3 to TRBJ2-7; 10 bases align to TRBD2. The CDR3 covers 13 residues. V lost 7 bases, J lost 3 bases, and 3 bases stayed unmatched. CDR1 is MNHEY and CDR2 is SVGEGT in the germline V gene. The CDR3 reads CASKGTSVYEQYF. The CDR3 nucleotides are TGTGCCAGCAAGGGGACTAGCGTCTACGAGCAGTACTTC.

The rearrangement uses TRBV10-3 and TRBJ2-1; 8 nucleotides line up with TRBD2. CDR3 length equals 12 residues. The trim removed 3 bases at V and 10 bases at J, leaving 2 bases unmatched. Germline V gene data show CDR1 as ENHRY and CDR2 as SYGVKD. In DNA form, the CDR3 reads TGTGCCATCAGTGATGAGCGGGGGGAGCAGTTCTTC. It encodes CAISDERGEQFF.

V usage is TRBV20-1 and J usage is TRBJ1-1; perhaps TRBD1 as D (5 bases). In germline, CDR1 is DFQATT, CDR2 SNEGSKA (reference sequence). CDR3 length equals 16 residues. Trimming left V 0 bases short and J 1 base short, with 15 bases between. The CDR3 loop reads CSARDPRGATNTEAFF. The CDR3 bases are TGCAGTGCTAGAGACCCCCGTGGGGCTACGAACACTGAAGCTTTCTTT.

There are a few counts of this clonotype. The chain carries TRBV20-1 and TRBJ2-3, with 14 positions matching TRBD2. The CDR3 is 18 amino acids. Germline CDR1 is DFQATT and CDR2 is SNEGSKA (reference sequence). With V trimmed by 6 bases and J by 4 bases, 15 bases remained unmatched. CDR3 DNA: TGCAGTGCCAAAACCTCCCGACTAGCGGGGGGGCCGCCAGATACGCAGTATTTT. Protein: CSAKTSRLAGGPPDTQYF.